Shown below are 12 T cell receptor beta chains from a single sample sequenced in a study of identical twins. MiXCR, run by TCRdb on the 5' RACE reads, gives a single entry per CDR3 protein. The sample lists hundreds of thousands of distinct CDR3 sequences, around 8.8% occurring once. This sample was shared with a second study, whose subject was yellow fever vaccine responses in identical twins.

Sequencing was performed on memory (CD45RO+) T cells sorted from blood. Receptor source: a woman under 30 in good health.

The chain employs TRBV21-1 and TRBJ2-5; TRBD1, the D gene given by the table, was not confirmed from the DNA. TRBV21-1 is a recognized pseudogene. The length of the CDR3 is 19 residues. In nucleotides, the CDR3 is TGTGCCAGCAGCAAAAGGCGACAGGGAGTGGGGTGCGGAAAAGAGACCCAGTACTTC. This sequence encodes CASSKRRQGVGCGKETQYF.

This clonotype was seen ten or more times. The V call is TRBV6-1, the J call TRBJ1-1; unclear D gene. The CDR3 extends over 12 amino acids. Trimming cost V 9 bases and J 4 bases, with 12 bases left between them. Germline loops: CDR1 MNHNS, CDR2 SASEGT. Written as DNA, the CDR3 is TGTGCCAGTGGGTTTGCTGGCACTGAAGCTTTCTTT. It encodes CASGFAGTEAFF.

This clonotype was observed many times. The gene calls are TRBV28 and TRBJ2-3, with TRBD2 matching 15 bases. The CDR3 has 19 residues. The V gene end was trimmed by 6 bases and the J gene end by 0 bases; junction bases not matched to a gene: 10. The germline CDR1 and CDR2 sequences are MDHEN and SYDVKM. The CDR3 is CASRPWTSGRVGSTDTQYF. CDR3 nucleotide sequence: TGTGCCAGCAGGCCTTGGACTAGCGGGAGGGTGGGGAGCACAGATACGCAGTATTTT. Based on the CDR3 plus reference TRBV28 and TRBJ2-3, the full variable domain is DVKVTQSSRYLVKRTGEKVFLECVQDMDHENMFWYRQDPGLGLRLIYFSYDVKMKEKGDIPEGYSVSREKKERFSLILESASTNQTSMYLCASRPWTSGRVGSTDTQYFGPGTRLTVL.

The CDR3 DNA reads as TGTGCCAGCTCACCTGGGACAGGTGGCCTCACAGATACGCAGTATTTT. This encodes CASSPGTGGLTDTQYF. The chain joins TRBV18 to TRBJ2-3; 8 positions match TRBD1. The V gene's germline CDR1 is KGHSH and CDR2 LQKENI. V lost 3 bases, J lost 2 bases, and 7 bases stayed unmatched. The CDR3 spans 16 residues.

This clonotype was counted many times. The chain joins TRBV13 to TRBJ2-1, with 8 bases identical to TRBD2. CDR1 PRHDT and CDR2 FYEKMQ come from the germline V gene (reference sequence). Trimming took 6 bases from V and 2 from J; bases not matched to a gene: 9. The CDR3 runs 16 residues. The DNA of the CDR3 is TGTGCCAGCAGTCCCATACTAGCGGTAACCTACAATGAGCAGTTCTTC. Residues: CASSPILAVTYNEQFF. The whole variable domain, filled in from reference TRBV13 and TRBJ2-1, reads AAGVIQSPRHLIKEKRETATLKCYPIPRHDTVYWYQQGPGQDPQFLISFYEKMQSDKGSIPDRFSAQQFSDYHSELNMSSLELGDSALYFCASSPILAVTYNEQFFGPGTRLTVL.

The chain carries TRBV3-1 and TRBJ1-5; 8 bases fit TRBD1. V lost 3 bases, J lost 7 bases, and 5 bases stayed unmatched. Looked up from germline, CDR1 is LGHDT and CDR2 is YNNKEL (reference sequence). This CDR3 contains 14 residues. The chain's CDR3 is CASSQDRAGQPQHF. The CDR3 nucleotides read TGTGCCAGCAGCCAGGACAGGGCCGGACAGCCCCAGCATTTT.

This clonotype has more than one count but fewer than ten. This chain connects TRBV6-4 to TRBJ1-2; D not resolved. The CDR3 length is 15 residues. The ends were cut back, 0 bases at V and 5 bases at J, with 13 bases in the middle. From germline, CDR1 is MRHNA and CDR2 SNTAGT. In DNA form, the CDR3 reads TGTGCCAGCAGTGACTCACCCGGAGCCTTTTATGGCTACACCTTC. Its translation is CASSDSPGAFYGYTF.

The chain recombines TRBV5-1 with TRBJ2-7; 9 positions match TRBD1. Germline CDR1 reads SGHRS; CDR2 reads YFSETQ. V shed 0 bases, J shed 4 bases, and the junction held 5 bases outside the gene matches. The CDR3 length is 15 residues. CDR3 amino acids: CASSLGGQGRYEQYV. The CDR3 DNA reads TGCGCCAGCAGCTTGGGGGGACAGGGACGTTACGAGCAGTACGTC.

This clonotype has a handful of counts. This chain connects TRBV7-2 to TRBJ2-7; D is unresolved. CDR1 is SGHTA and CDR2 is FQGNSA in the germline V gene. V lost 2 bases and J 3 bases, leaving 8 bases between the germline ends. The CDR3 spans 13 residues. The DNA of the CDR3 is TGTGCCAGCAGCTTACGTTTGGACTACGAGCAGTACTTC. It translates to CASSLRLDYEQYF.

In this sample, this clonotype turned up a few times. The chain has TRBV3-1 and TRBJ2-7; the match to TRBD2 covers 7 bases. Looked up from germline, CDR1 is LGHDT and CDR2 is YNNKEL (reference sequence). With V trimmed by 1 base and J by 0 bases, 9 bases remained unmatched. This CDR3 has 17 amino acids. DNA for the CDR3: TGTGCCAGCAGCCAAGTCGGGGGGAGGGCGTCCTCCTACGAGCAGTACTTC. Its protein product is CASSQVGGRASSYEQYF.

This chain connects TRBV12-3 or TRBV12-4 to TRBJ2-2; no clear D gene. The CDR3 runs 16 residues. V was trimmed by 2 bases and J by 0 bases, leaving 10 bases between them. The CDR3 loop is CASSLMRPTNTGELFF. The DNA for the CDR3 is TGTGCCAGCAGTTTAATGCGGCCCACGAACACCGGGGAGCTGTTTTTT.

This clonotype was observed many times. The chain carries TRBV5-1 and TRBJ2-5; D is perhaps TRBD1 (5 bases). The CDR3 spans 14 residues. CDR1 and CDR2 from the germline V gene are SGHRS and YFSETQ. Deletions cut 0 bases from V and 2 bases from J, with 8 bases between. The CDR3 spells CASSLGQTQETQYF. The CDR3 nucleotides are TGCGCCAGCAGCTTGGGACAGACTCAAGAGACCCAGTACTTC.